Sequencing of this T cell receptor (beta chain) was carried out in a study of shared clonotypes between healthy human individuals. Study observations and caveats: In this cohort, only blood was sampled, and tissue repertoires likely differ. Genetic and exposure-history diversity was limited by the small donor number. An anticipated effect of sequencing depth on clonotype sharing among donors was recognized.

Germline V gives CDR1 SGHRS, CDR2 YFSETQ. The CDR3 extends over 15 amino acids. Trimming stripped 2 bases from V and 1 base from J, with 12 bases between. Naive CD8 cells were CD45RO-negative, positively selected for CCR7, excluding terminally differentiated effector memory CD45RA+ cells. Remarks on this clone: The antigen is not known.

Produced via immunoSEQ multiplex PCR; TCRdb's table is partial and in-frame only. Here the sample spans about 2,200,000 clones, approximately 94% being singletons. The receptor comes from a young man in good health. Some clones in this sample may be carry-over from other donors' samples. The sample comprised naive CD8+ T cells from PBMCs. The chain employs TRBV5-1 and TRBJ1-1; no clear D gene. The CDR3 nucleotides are TGCGCCAGCAGCTTCTGGACGGGCTCGAACACTGAAGCTTTCTTT. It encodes CASSFWTGSNTEAFF.